Detailed here is one TCR beta chain. Some clones are missing from TCRdb's copy, which holds only in-frame ones; the method was immunoSEQ multiplex PCR. The sample shows roughly 410,000 clones, roughly 94% of them seen only once. CDR1 and CDR2 (germline): SGHVS, FQNEAQ. This CDR3 has 13 residues. The V gene end was trimmed by 5 bases and the J gene end by 7 bases; junction bases not matched to a gene: 4. The data were obtained in a study of shared T cell receptors in the human thymus. The genes are TRBV7-8 and TRBJ2-2; TRBD2 aligns across 7 bases. This sequence was found in a human donor. The sequenced sample was thymocytes. The DNA of the CDR3 is TGTGCCAGCAGCCCCGGGGGGATCGGGGAGCTGTTTTTT. Protein product: CASSPGGIGELFF.